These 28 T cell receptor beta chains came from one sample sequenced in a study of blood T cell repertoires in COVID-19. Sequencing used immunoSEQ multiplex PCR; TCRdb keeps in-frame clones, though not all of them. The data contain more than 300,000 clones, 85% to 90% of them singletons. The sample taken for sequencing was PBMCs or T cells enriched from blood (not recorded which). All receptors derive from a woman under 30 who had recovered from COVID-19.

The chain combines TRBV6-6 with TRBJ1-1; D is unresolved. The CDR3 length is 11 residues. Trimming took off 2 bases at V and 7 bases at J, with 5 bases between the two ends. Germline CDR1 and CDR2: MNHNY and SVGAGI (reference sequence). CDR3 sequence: CASSYQDEAFF. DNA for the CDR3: TGTGCCAGCAGTTACCAGGATGAAGCTTTCTTT.

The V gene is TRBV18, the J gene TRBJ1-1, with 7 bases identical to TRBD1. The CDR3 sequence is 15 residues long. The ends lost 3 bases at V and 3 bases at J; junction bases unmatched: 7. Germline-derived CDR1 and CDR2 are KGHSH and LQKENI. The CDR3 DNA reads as TGTGCCAGCTCACCTATGACAGGGTGGGACACTGAAGCTTTCTTT. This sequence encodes CASSPMTGWDTEAFF.

CDR3 bases: TGTGCCTGGAATAGGGGTAACTATGGCTACACCTTC. It codes for CAWNRGNYGYTF. The rearrangement uses TRBV30 and TRBJ1-2, with D perhaps TRBD1 (5 bases). This CDR3 is built from 12 residues. Germline loops: CDR1 GTSNPN, CDR2 SVGIG (reference sequence). The V gene lost 4 bases and the J gene lost 1 base, with 7 bases spanning the gap.

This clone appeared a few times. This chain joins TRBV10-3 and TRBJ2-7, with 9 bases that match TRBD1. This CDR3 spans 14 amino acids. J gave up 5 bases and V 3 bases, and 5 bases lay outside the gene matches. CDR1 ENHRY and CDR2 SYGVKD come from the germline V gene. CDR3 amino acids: CAISDGQGTNEQYF. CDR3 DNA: TGTGCCATCAGTGACGGACAGGGGACAAACGAGCAGTACTTC.

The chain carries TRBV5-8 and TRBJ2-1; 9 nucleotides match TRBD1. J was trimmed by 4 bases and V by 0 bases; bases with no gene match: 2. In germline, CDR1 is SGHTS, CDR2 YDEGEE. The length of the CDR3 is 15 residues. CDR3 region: CASSLGGQGYNEQFF. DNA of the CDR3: TGTGCCAGCAGCTTGGGGGGACAGGGTTACAATGAGCAGTTCTTC.

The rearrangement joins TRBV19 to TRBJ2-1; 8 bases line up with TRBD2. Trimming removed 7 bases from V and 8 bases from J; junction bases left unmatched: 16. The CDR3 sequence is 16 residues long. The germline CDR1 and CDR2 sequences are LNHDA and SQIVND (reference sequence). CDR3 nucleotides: TGTGCCAGTACTACTCAAGCGGGAGCCTTGGATTATGAGCAGTTCTTC. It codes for CASTTQAGALDYEQFF.

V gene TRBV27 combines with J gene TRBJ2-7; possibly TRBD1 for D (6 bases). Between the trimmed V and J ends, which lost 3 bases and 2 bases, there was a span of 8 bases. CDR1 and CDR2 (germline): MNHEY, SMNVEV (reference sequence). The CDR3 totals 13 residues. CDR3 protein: CASSLRGTYEQYF. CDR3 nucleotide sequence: TGTGCCAGCAGTTTGAGGGGGACCTACGAGCAGTACTTC.

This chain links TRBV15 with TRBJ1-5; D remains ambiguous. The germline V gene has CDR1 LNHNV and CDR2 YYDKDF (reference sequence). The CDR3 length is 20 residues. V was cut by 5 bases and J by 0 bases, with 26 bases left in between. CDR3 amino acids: CATSAHPRSHTTFSNQPQHF. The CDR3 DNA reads TGTGCCACCAGCGCTCACCCTAGGAGTCATACAACGTTTAGCAATCAGCCCCAGCATTTT.

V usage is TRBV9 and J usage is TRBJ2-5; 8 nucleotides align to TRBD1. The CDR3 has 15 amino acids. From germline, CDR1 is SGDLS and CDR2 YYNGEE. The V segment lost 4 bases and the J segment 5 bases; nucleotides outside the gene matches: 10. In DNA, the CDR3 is TGTGCCAGCAGCTTAGGACAGGGAGGTTTGGAGACCCAGTACTTC. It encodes CASSLGQGGLETQYF.

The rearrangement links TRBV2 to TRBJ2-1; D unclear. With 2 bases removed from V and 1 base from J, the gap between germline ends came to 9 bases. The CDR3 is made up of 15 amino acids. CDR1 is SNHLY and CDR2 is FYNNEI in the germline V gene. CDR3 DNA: TGTGCCAGCAGTGAAAGAGACTTATCCTACAATGAGCAGTTCTTC. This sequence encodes CASSERDLSYNEQFF.

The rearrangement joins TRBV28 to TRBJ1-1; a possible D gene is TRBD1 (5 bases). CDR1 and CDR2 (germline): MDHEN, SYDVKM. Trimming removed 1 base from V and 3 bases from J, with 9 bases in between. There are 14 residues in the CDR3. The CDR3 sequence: CASSLSREDTEAFF. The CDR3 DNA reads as TGTGCCAGCAGTTTATCCAGGGAGGACACTGAAGCTTTCTTT.

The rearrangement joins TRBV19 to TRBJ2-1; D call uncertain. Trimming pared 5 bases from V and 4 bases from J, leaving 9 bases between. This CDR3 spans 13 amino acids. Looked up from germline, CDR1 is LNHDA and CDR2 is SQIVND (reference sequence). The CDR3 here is CASSSNSYNEQFF. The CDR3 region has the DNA TGTGCCAGTAGTTCTAACTCTTACAATGAGCAGTTCTTC.

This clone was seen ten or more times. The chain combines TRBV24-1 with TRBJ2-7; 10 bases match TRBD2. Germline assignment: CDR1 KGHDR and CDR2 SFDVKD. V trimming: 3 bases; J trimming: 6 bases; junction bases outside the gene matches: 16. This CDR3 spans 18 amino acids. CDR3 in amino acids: CATSDPFFSGLANREQYF. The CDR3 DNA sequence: TGTGCCACCAGTGATCCCTTCTTTTCGGGACTAGCGAATCGCGAGCAGTACTTC.

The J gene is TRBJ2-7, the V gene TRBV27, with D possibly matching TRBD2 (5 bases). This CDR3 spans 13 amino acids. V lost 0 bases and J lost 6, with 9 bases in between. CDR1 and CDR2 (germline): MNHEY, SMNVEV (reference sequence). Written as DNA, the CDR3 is TGTGCCAGCAGTTTATCGCCTGGGAGCGAGCAGTACTTC. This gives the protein CASSLSPGSEQYF.

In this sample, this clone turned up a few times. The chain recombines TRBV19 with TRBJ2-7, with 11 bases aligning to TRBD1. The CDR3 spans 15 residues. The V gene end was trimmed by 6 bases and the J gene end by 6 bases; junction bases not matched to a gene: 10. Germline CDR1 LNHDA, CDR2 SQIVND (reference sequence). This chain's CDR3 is CASSIAGTGGREQYF. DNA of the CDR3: TGTGCCAGTAGCATTGCCGGGACAGGGGGGCGCGAGCAGTACTTC.

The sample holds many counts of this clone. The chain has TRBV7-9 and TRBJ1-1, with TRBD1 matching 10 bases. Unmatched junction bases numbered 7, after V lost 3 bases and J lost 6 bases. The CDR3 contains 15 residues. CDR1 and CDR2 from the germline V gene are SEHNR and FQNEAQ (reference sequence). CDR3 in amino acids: CASSFGGTGEAEAFF. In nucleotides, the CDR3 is TGTGCCAGCAGCTTCGGCGGGACAGGGGAGGCTGAAGCTTTCTTT.

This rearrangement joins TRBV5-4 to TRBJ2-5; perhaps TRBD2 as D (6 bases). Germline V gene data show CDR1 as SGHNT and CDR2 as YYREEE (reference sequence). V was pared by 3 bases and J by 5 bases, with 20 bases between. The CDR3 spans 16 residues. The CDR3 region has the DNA TGTGCCAGCAGCTCACGTGCCGGGAGCGCTTTTGAGACCCAGTACTTC. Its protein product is CASSSRAGSAFETQYF.

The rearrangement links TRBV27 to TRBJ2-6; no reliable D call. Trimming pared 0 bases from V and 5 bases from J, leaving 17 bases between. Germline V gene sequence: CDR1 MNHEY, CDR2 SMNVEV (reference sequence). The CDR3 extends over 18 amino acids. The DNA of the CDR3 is TGTGCCAGCAGTTTATCGAACTTCTTACTCGGTAGGGCCAACGTCCTGACTTTC. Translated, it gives CASSLSNFLLGRANVLTF.

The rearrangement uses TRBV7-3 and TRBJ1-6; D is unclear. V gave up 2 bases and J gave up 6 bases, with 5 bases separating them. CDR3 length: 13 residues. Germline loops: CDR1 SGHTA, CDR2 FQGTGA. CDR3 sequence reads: CASSLRSNSPLHF. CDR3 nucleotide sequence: TGTGCCAGCAGCTTACGCAGTAATTCACCCCTCCACTTT.

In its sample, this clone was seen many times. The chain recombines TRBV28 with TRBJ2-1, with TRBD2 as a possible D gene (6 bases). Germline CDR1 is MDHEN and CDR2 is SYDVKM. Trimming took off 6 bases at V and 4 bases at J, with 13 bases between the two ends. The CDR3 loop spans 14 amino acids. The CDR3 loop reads CASRPLAIYNEQFF. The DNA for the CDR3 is TGTGCCAGCAGGCCCCTAGCGATTTACAATGAGCAGTTCTTC.

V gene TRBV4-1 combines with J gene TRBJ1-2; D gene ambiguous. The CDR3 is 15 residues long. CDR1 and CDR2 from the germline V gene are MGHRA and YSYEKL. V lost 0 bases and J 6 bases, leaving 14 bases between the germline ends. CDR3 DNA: TGCGCCAGCAGCCAAGAACCCAGGAATTTAGATGGCTACACCTTC. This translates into CASSQEPRNLDGYTF.

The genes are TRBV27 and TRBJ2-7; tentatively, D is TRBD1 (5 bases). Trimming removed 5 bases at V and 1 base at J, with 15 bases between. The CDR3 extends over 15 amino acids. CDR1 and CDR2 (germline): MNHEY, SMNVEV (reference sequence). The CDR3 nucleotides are TGTGCCAGCAGTGCTGGACATATCGGATCCTACGAGCAGTACTTC. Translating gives CASSAGHIGSYEQYF.

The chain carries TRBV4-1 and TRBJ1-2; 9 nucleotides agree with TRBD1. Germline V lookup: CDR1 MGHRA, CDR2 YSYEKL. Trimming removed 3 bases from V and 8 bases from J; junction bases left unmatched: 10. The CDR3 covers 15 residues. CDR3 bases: TGCGCCAGCAGCCAGATCGGGACAGGGAGGGGCGGCTACACCTTC. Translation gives CASSQIGTGRGGYTF.

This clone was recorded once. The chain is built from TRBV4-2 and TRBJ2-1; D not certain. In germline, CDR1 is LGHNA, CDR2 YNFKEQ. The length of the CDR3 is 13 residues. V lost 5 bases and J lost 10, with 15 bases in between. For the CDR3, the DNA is TGTGCCAGCAGCGAGAGCCCACTATACGAGCAGTTCTTC. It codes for CASSESPLYEQFF.

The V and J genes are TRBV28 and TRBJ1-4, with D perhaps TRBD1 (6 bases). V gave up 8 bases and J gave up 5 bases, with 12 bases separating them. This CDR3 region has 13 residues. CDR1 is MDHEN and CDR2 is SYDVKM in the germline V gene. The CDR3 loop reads CASRTGSNEKLFF. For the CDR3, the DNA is TGTGCCAGCCGCACAGGGTCCAATGAAAAACTGTTTTTT.

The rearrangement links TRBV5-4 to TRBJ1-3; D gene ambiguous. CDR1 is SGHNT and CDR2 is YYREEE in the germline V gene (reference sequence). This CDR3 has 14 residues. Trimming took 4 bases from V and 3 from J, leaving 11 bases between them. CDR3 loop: CASSPEVGGNTIYF. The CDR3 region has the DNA TGTGCCAGCAGCCCAGAGGTTGGTGGAAACACCATATATTTT. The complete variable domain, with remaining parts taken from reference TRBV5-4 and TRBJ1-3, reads ETGVTQSPTHLIKTRGQQVTLRCSSQSGHNTVSWYQQALGQGPQFIFQYYREEENGRGNFPPRFSGLQFPNYSSELNVNALELDDSALYLCASSPEVGGNTIYFGEGSWLTVV.

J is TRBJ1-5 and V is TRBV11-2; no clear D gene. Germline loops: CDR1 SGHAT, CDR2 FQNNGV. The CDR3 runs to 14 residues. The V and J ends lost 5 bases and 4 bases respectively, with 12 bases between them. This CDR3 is CASSGGRTNQPQHF. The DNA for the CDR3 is TGTGCCAGCAGCGGCGGACGGACTAATCAGCCCCAGCATTTT.

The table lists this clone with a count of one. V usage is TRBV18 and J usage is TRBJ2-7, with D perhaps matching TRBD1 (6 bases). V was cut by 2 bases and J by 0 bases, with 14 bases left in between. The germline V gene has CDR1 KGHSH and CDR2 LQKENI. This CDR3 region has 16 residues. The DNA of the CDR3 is TGTGCCAGCTCACCATCTATGGGGGCCGGCTCCTACGAGCAGTACTTC. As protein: CASSPSMGAGSYEQYF.